These 28 T cell receptor beta chains were sequenced from one sample in a study of blood T cell repertoires in COVID-19. The data were produced by immunoSEQ multiplex PCR, yet TCRdb's version contains in-frame clones alone and is incomplete. The data contain about 89,000 clones, 65% to 85% of them seen just once; the ten biggest clones take up approximately 6.3%. Material: peripheral blood. The origin of the receptors is a man aged 65 to 79 with COVID-19, enrolled during active disease.

The table lists this clone with a few counts. The chain joins TRBV6-2 or TRBV6-3 to TRBJ1-1; D call uncertain. In germline, CDR1 is MNHEY, CDR2 SVGEGT. The CDR3 has 14 residues. V dropped 5 bases and J dropped 7 bases, with 17 bases sitting between them. CDR3 region: CASSRPAGPIEAFF. For the CDR3, the DNA is TGTGCCAGCAGTCGCCCAGCGGGCCCCATTGAAGCTTTCTTT.

The chain recombines TRBV5-1 with TRBJ1-2, with 7 positions matching TRBD1. The J segment lost 4 bases and the V segment lost 4 bases, leaving 10 bases of the junction unmatched. Germline V lookup: CDR1 SGHRS, CDR2 YFSETQ. This CDR3 contains 15 residues. The chain's CDR3 is CASSLTGEEGYGYTF. The CDR3, as DNA: TGCGCCAGCAGCCTTACAGGGGAGGAGGGCTATGGCTACACCTTC.

The J gene is TRBJ1-1, the V gene TRBV29-1; D possibly corresponds to TRBD1 (5 bases). V was pared by 7 bases and J by 0 bases, with 15 bases between. Germline V gene data show CDR1 as SQVTM and CDR2 as ANQGSEA. The CDR3 runs to 14 residues. CDR3 nucleotides: TGCAGCGCTGGATCACAGGTTATGAACACTGAAGCTTTCTTT. This codes for CSAGSQVMNTEAFF.

The chain joins TRBV10-3 to TRBJ2-3; TRBD2 matches 11 bases. Germline lookup yields CDR1 ENHRY and CDR2 SYGVKD. The CDR3 is 16 residues long. With V trimmed by 3 bases and J by 4 bases, 6 bases remained unmatched. The CDR3 DNA reads TGTGCCATCAGTGACCAACTAGCGGGAGTTGCAGATACGCAGTATTTT. It codes for CAISDQLAGVADTQYF.

V gene TRBV5-8 combines with J gene TRBJ2-5; 9 nucleotides agree with TRBD2. Per germline, CDR1 SGHTS and CDR2 YDEGEE. The CDR3 covers 17 residues. With 1 base clipped from V and 5 bases from J, the junction kept 12 bases outside the gene matches. The CDR3 DNA follows: TGTGCCAGCAGCTTGCGGATCGCTAGCGGGAATAAGGAGACCCAGTACTTC. Encoded protein: CASSLRIASGNKETQYF.

This sequence joins TRBV7-6 and TRBJ2-1; D perhaps matches TRBD1 (6 bases). In germline, CDR1 is SGHVS, CDR2 FNYEAQ. There are 20 residues in the CDR3. V lost 5 bases to trimming and J lost 0 bases, with 26 bases between them. As DNA, the CDR3 is TGTGCCAGCAGCCTTCCCCGGGAACAGGGAGAGTCTAGCTCCTACAATGAGCAGTTCTTC. This codes for CASSLPREQGESSSYNEQFF.

This clone was counted once. V and J are TRBV10-2 and TRBJ1-3, with 7 bases aligning to TRBD1. This CDR3 comprises 13 residues. J was trimmed by 4 bases and V by 6 bases; bases with no gene match: 3. The germline gives CDR1 WSHSY, CDR2 SAAADI. This chain's CDR3 is CASRTGSGNTIYF. DNA for the CDR3: TGCGCCAGCAGGACAGGGTCAGGAAACACCATATATTTT.

This sequence joins TRBV14 and TRBJ2-2; 7 nucleotides line up with TRBD2. Per the germline V gene, CDR1 is SGHDN and CDR2 is FVKESK. The CDR3 is made up of 16 amino acids. J was trimmed by 3 bases and V by 4 bases; bases with no gene match: 8. DNA for the CDR3: TGTGCCAGCAGCCTAACTCGGGGGAGGGACACCGGGGAGCTGTTTTTT. It codes for CASSLTRGRDTGELFF.

This clone occurred once. V usage is TRBV3-1 (or the pseudogene TRBV3-2) and J usage is TRBJ1-5, with D hard to call. Deletions cut 4 bases from V and 0 bases from J, with 7 bases between. Per germline, CDR1 LGHDT and CDR2 YNNKEL (reference sequence). CDR3 length equals 14 residues. CDR3 sequence reads: CASSRALSNQPQHF. The CDR3 nucleotides are TGTGCCAGCAGCCGGGCCCTTAGCAATCAGCCCCAGCATTTT.

This chain uses TRBV7-2 with TRBJ2-7; possibly TRBD1 for D (6 bases). There are 14 residues in the CDR3. Trimming took off 1 base at V and 9 bases at J, with 16 bases between the two ends. Germline CDR1 and CDR2: SGHTA and FQGNSA. Here the CDR3 reads CASSLGDTSLRQYF. CDR3 coding DNA: TGTGCCAGCAGCTTAGGGGACACGTCTCTTAGGCAGTACTTC. Drawing the rest from reference TRBV7-2 and TRBJ2-7, the complete variable domain is GAGVSQSPSNKVTEKGKDVELRCDPISGHTALYWYRQSLGQGLEFLIYFQGNSAPDKSGLPSDRFSAERTGGSVSTLTIQRTQQEDSAVYLCASSLGDTSLRQYFGPGTRLTVT.

The gene calls are TRBV14 and TRBJ2-7; TRBD1 aligns across 12 bases. The CDR3 has 15 residues. The ends lost 4 bases at V and 6 bases at J; junction bases unmatched: 7. Germline CDR1 is SGHDN and CDR2 is FVKESK. Here the CDR3 DNA reads TGTGCCAGCAGCCGATCCGGGACAGGGGGCGGCGAGCAGTACTTC. Encoded protein: CASSRSGTGGGEQYF.

The rearrangement joins TRBV28 to TRBJ1-5, with 7 bases aligning to TRBD1. Germline loops: CDR1 MDHEN, CDR2 SYDVKM. This CDR3 contains 15 residues. With V trimmed by 7 bases and J by 4 bases, 10 bases remained unmatched. CDR3 residues: CASTPADRENQPQHF. CDR3 in DNA: TGTGCCAGCACTCCGGCCGACAGGGAAAATCAGCCCCAGCATTTT.

The table lists this clone with a count of one. In nucleotides, the CDR3 is TGTGCCAGCAGCTTAGTTCCTAAGCACGAGCAGTACTTC. Translation gives CASSLVPKHEQYF. The chain has TRBV7-9 and TRBJ2-7; D is uncertain. The CDR3 extends over 13 amino acids. V lost 1 base and J lost 5, with 9 bases in between. Germline CDR1 is SEHNR and CDR2 is FQNEAQ (reference sequence).

The J gene is TRBJ1-5, the V gene TRBV5-6; D is possibly TRBD1 (5 bases). The germline V gene has CDR1 SGHDT and CDR2 YYEEEE. Trimming took off 3 bases at V and 3 bases at J, with 13 bases between the two ends. The CDR3 spans 15 residues. CDR3 sequence: CASSSGRRDNQPQHF. DNA for the CDR3: TGTGCCAGCAGCTCAGGGCGTCGTGACAATCAGCCCCAGCATTTT.

The chain has TRBV15 and TRBJ2-2, with D possibly matching TRBD2 (6 bases). Looked up from germline, CDR1 is LNHNV and CDR2 is YYDKDF (reference sequence). V lost 5 bases and J 7 bases, leaving 17 bases between the germline ends. The CDR3 is 15 residues long. The CDR3 loop reads CATSRAGQGHGELFF. CDR3 coding DNA: TGTGCCACCAGCCGGGCGGGGCAGGGTCACGGGGAGCTGTTTTTT.

This clone was counted between two and nine times. The chain joins TRBV19 to TRBJ2-1; TRBD2 matches at 7 bases. Looked up from germline, CDR1 is LNHDA and CDR2 is SQIVND (reference sequence). With 3 bases clipped from V and 6 bases from J, the junction kept 14 bases outside the gene matches. The CDR3 spans 17 residues. The CDR3 DNA is TGTGCCAGTAGTATTGGGGGGGGTGGGAGTCCTGGCAATGAGCAGTTCTTC. Its translation is CASSIGGGGSPGNEQFF.

The count of this clone is one. The chain uses TRBV6-5 and TRBJ2-5, with a possible D match to TRBD1 (6 bases). The ends were cut back, 6 bases at V and 4 bases at J, with 15 bases in the middle. This CDR3 contains 14 residues. Germline V CDR1 and CDR2: MNHEY, SVGAGI. This chain's CDR3 is CASSKTGNAETQYF. CDR3 nucleotides: TGTGCCAGCAGCAAAACAGGGAACGCAGAGACCCAGTACTTC.

The DNA for the CDR3 is TGTGCCAGCAGTGAAACCGGGTCCACTGAAGCTTTCTTT. It specifies CASSETGSTEAFF. The chain joins TRBV25-1 to TRBJ1-1; no definite D call. Germline V gene data show CDR1 as MGHDK and CDR2 as SYGVNS. V was pared by 2 bases and J by 4 bases, with 8 bases between. The CDR3 covers 13 residues.

The genes are TRBV6-5 and TRBJ2-1; TRBD2 agrees at 7 bases. The length of the CDR3 is 14 residues. Trimming took 6 bases from V and 5 from J; bases not matched to a gene: 7. CDR1 is MNHEY and CDR2 is SVGAGI in the germline V gene. The DNA of the CDR3 is TGTGCCAGCAGCCCCTCGGGAGGAAACAATGAGCAGTTCTTC. Amino acids: CASSPSGGNNEQFF.

This clone was found a few times. V usage is TRBV30 and J usage is TRBJ2-5; 8 bases are shared with TRBD2. Germline V gene lookup returns CDR1 GTSNPN and CDR2 SVGIG (reference sequence). With V trimmed by 1 base and J by 5 bases, 6 bases remained unmatched. The CDR3 contains 14 residues. The CDR3 region has the DNA TGTGCCTGGAGTGCCTACTCGGGGGGGGAGACCCAGTACTTC. Translation: CAWSAYSGGETQYF.

The genes are TRBV15 and TRBJ1-4; TRBD1 might be the D (5 bases). In germline, CDR1 is LNHNV, CDR2 YYDKDF (reference sequence). The V end was cut by 5 bases, the J end by 1 base, with 11 bases between. The CDR3 is made up of 15 amino acids. CDR3 protein: CATSPQGGTNEKLFF. The CDR3 nucleotides read TGTGCCACCAGCCCCCAGGGTGGAACTAATGAAAAACTGTTTTTT. Full variable domain (remainder filled in from reference TRBV15 and TRBJ1-4): DAMVIQNPRYQVTQFGKPVTLSCSQTLNHNVMYWYQQKSSQAPKLLFHYYDKDFNNEADTPDNFQSRRPNTSFCFLDIRSPGLGDTAMYLCATSPQGGTNEKLFFGSGTQLSVL.

The rearrangement links TRBV4-3 to TRBJ1-2; D may be TRBD1 (5 bases). Germline-derived CDR1 and CDR2 are LGHNA and YSLEER. CDR3 length: 13 residues. Trimming shortened V by 0 bases and J by 3 bases, and 5 bases separated the two germline ends. Here the CDR3 reads CASSQEQDYGYTF. CDR3 coding DNA: TGCGCCAGCAGCCAAGAACAGGACTATGGCTACACCTTC.

This clone has a single count. The CDR3 here is CATSQGQNSPLHF. CDR3 coding DNA: TGCGCCACCTCACAGGGACAGAATTCACCCCTCCACTTT. This chain uses TRBV10-2 with TRBJ1-6; 7 nucleotides align to TRBD1. The V and J ends lost 10 bases and 7 bases, in that order; junction bases with no gene match: 7. Germline CDR1 is WSHSY and CDR2 is SAAADI. The CDR3 consists of 13 residues.

The gene calls are TRBV7-9 and TRBJ1-4; D is possibly TRBD1 (6 bases). This CDR3 comprises 15 residues. Looked up from germline, CDR1 is SEHNR and CDR2 is FQNEAQ (reference sequence). Trimming left V 2 bases short and J 7 bases short, with 14 bases between. CDR3: CASSLSQGQGEKLFF. The CDR3 bases are TGTGCCAGCAGCTTAAGTCAGGGGCAGGGTGAAAAACTGTTTTTT.

This clone has just one count. CDR3 region: CASSFTGRRDEKLFF. The CDR3 region has the DNA TGTGCCAGCAGTTTTACAGGGAGAAGGGATGAAAAACTGTTTTTT. The chain has TRBV28 and TRBJ1-4; weak D call: TRBD1 (6 bases). The germline V gene has CDR1 MDHEN and CDR2 SYDVKM. This CDR3 is 15 amino acids long. V shed 3 bases and J shed 6 bases, with 14 bases lying between them.

The chain couples TRBV11-2 to TRBJ1-4; D not certain. The ends were cut back, 2 bases at V and 7 bases at J, with 5 bases in the middle. The length of the CDR3 is 12 residues. Germline V gives CDR1 SGHAT, CDR2 FQNNGV. The DNA for the CDR3 is TGTGCCAGCAGCTTATCGGGTGAAAAACTGTTTTTT. Its protein product is CASSLSGEKLFF.

The chain has TRBV6-5 and TRBJ1-1; tentatively, D is TRBD1 (5 bases). The CDR3 spans 13 residues. The V and J ends lost 5 bases and 10 bases respectively, with 17 bases between them. CDR1 is MNHEY and CDR2 is SVGAGI in the germline V gene. In nucleotides, the CDR3 is TGTGCCAGCAGTCCCCGGATCTATCAGGGAGCTTTCTTT. This translates into CASSPRIYQGAFF.

This chain connects TRBV11-2 to TRBJ1-2; the D is unclear. The germline gives CDR1 SGHAT, CDR2 FQNNGV. CDR3 size: 15 residues. Trimming pared 5 bases from V and 3 bases from J, leaving 16 bases between. Here the CDR3 DNA reads TGTGCCAGCAGCCCAGAGCGGGGTAGCCACTATGGCTACACCTTC. This encodes CASSPERGSHYGYTF.